Only a few counts were recorded for the clone carrying this T cell receptor beta chain. The sample comes from a study of blood T cells in healthy people across ages. Total RNA extracted from each sample amounted to at least 5.5 micrograms. This CDR3 comprises 14 residues. Losses at the gene ends were 1 base for V and 8 bases for J; bases not matched to a gene: 7. Germline V gene lookup returns CDR1 DFQATT and CDR2 SNEGSKA (reference sequence). A second PCR of about 6 to 11 cycles used a sample-barcoded 5' primer and a J-beta primer mix. TCRdb independently ran MiXCR on the 5' RACE reads; one entry per CDR3 protein. Among about 1.6 million distinct CDR3 sequences, about 31% were seen once, and the ten largest hold roughly 10%.

The chain couples TRBV20-1 to TRBJ1-2, with 10 bases fitting TRBD1. Sequencing was performed on blood. The TCR originated in a woman younger than 45 in good health. The CDR3 protein is CSARAGQGGKGYTF. The CDR3 nucleotides read TGCAGTGCTAGAGCAGGACAGGGGGGGAAAGGCTACACCTTC.